This T cell receptor (beta chain) was sequenced in a study of cytomegalovirus exposure and HLA in healthy donors. This PCR relied on a set of 60 Vbeta primers and 13 Jbeta primers. Sequencing used immunoSEQ multiplex PCR; TCRdb keeps in-frame clones, though not all of them. The sample holds 77,000 or so clones, roughly 79% seen once. Germline CDR1 reads SGHRS; CDR2 reads YFSETQ. The V gene lost 9 bases and the J gene lost 5 bases, with 19 bases spanning the gap. The CDR3 length is 14 residues. J is TRBJ2-3 and V is TRBV5-1, with D perhaps TRBD2 (6 bases). The sequenced material came from PBMCs. The origin of this receptor is a middle-aged man in good health and CMV-seronegative. The CDR3 sequence is CATGGGNREDTQYF. Written as DNA, the CDR3 is TGCGCCACCGGAGGAGGGAATAGAGAAGATACGCAGTATTTT. Variable domain in full (rest from reference TRBV5-1 and TRBJ2-3): KAGVTQTPRYLIKTRGQQVTLSCSPISGHRSVSWYQQTPGQGLQFLFEYFSETQRNKGNFPGRFSGRQFSNSRSEMNVSTLELGDSALYLCATGGGNREDTQYFGPGTRLTVL.